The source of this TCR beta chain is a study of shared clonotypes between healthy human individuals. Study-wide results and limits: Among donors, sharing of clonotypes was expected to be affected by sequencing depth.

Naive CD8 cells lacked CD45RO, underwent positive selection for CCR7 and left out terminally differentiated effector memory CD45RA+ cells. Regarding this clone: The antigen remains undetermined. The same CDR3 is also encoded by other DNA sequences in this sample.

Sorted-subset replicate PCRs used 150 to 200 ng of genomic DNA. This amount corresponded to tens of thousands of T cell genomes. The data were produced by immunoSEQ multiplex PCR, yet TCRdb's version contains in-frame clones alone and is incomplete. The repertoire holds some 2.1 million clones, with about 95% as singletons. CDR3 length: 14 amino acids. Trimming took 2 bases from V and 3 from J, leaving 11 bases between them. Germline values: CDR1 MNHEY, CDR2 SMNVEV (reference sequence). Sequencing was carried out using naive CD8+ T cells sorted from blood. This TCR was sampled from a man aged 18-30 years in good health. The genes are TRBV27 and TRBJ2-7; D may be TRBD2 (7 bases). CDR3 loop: CASSLGGAGYEQYF. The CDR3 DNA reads TGTGCCAGCAGTTTAGGGGGGGCGGGCTACGAGCAGTACTTC.